This T cell receptor beta chain was retrieved from a study of T cell clones after liver transplantation (dated by TCRdb to between 2018 and 2020). With regard to the full study: The samples were obtained from ITN030ST, a randomized trial that attempted immunosuppression withdrawal within 2 years after liver transplantation. After a pre-transplant mixed lymphocyte reaction, TCRbeta sequencing was used to pinpoint donor-reactive T cell clones, which were subsequently tracked in post-transplant blood. Third party-reactive TCRbeta sequences from pre-transplant MLRs were also identified as an antigen-independent comparator for donor-reactive sequences. Three of the eight recipients were HCV-positive; the others were transplanted for non-autoimmune, non-viral indications. No induction therapy was given to the subjects, and standard immunosuppression was administered until randomization at 12-24 months post-transplant. Tolerance meant complete immunosuppression withdrawal for at least one year without liver enzymes rising beyond twice the upper limit of normal. Blood samples were collected pre-transplant, then pre-randomization ahead of withdrawal, and finally post-randomization once withdrawal had either been completed or failed. The study cohort included 8 liver transplant recipients, of whom 3 were classified as tolerant and 5 as non-tolerant.

Thawed unstimulated PBMCs were stained for CD3, CD4 and CD8 and FACS-sorted into CD3+CD4+ and CD3+CD8+ populations. Each of the 8 studied subjects was randomized to immunosuppression withdrawal. Genomic DNA was isolated with the Qiagen DNeasy Blood and Tissue Kit. On this clone: It lacks a known antigen. It has no much larger one-base neighbor in the sample; base qualities were not kept.

High-throughput TCRbeta CDR3 sequencing of frozen genomic DNA was performed by immunoSEQ, with PCR amplification, mapping, bias correction and internal controls included. From the authors' description of their analysis: Only productive rearrangements were retained, and each unique TCRbeta sequence was defined by its CDR3 nucleotide sequence together with its V and J gene. A sequence counted as donor-reactive only if the sequence showed at least 5-fold expansion in CFSE-low cells compared with unstimulated pre-transplant cells and had a frequency of at least 0.01%. Minimum frequency thresholds were set for each subject based on the unstimulated sample with the lowest template count, ensuring at least 90% detection power. Repertoire turnover was measured by Jensen-Shannon divergence between the top 1000 TCRbeta sequences post- and pre-transplant. Changes in detection of donor-reactive sequences were assessed with two-sided Fisher's exact tests. Sourced from immuneACCESS, this table was stored by TCRdb with only in-frame sequences that have V and J called. A share of the clones is absent; for the studies checked, an unresolved V gene accounts for under half, and the remainder has no known explanation. The DNA was the basis for D and trimming; V, J and clone size are from that table. This sample lists about 21,000 clones; approximately 93% were detected once. The ten largest clones add up to about 25% of the sample.

What the study reported, not specific to this receptor: The conclusions were preliminary, being limited by small, heterogeneous patient numbers and by non-standardized post-transplant time points. Low numbers of available donor cells limited the measurable donor-reactive repertoire in a couple of subjects. Without allograft tissue specimens, donor-reactive T cells may have migrated into the graft rather than being deleted. A significant post-transplant decrease in circulating donor-reactive CD4 TCRbeta sequences was observed in most of the 8 subjects, irrespective of tolerance or HCV status. The decline in donor-reactive sequences exceeded the decline in third party-reactive sequences, suggesting partial antigen-specific deletion that was unrelated to withdrawal success. Once repertoire turnover was taken into account, donor-reactive detection showed a significant reduction for CD4 in 7 of 8 subjects and for CD8 in 8 of 8.

CDR1 and CDR2, looked up from the germline V gene (reference sequence), are SEHNR and FQNEAQ. After removal of 5 bases from V and 9 bases from J, the junction retains 14 bases not matched to a gene. CDR3 length: 16 amino acids, cysteine to phenylalanine. Just CDR3 DNA is preserved here, 48 bases in frame from base 1. The sequences come from CD8+ T cells from blood, collected approximately 27 months after liver transplant. This sequence uses TRBV7-9 and TRBJ2-2; 8 bases in the middle match TRBD1. This receptor was obtained from a human patient who received a liver transplant. A transplant means some T cells may be of graft donor rather than patient origin. The CDR3: CASSPPDRELDWELFF. The DNA is TGTGCCAGCAGCCCCCCGGACAGGGAGTTAGACTGGGAGCTGTTTTTT.